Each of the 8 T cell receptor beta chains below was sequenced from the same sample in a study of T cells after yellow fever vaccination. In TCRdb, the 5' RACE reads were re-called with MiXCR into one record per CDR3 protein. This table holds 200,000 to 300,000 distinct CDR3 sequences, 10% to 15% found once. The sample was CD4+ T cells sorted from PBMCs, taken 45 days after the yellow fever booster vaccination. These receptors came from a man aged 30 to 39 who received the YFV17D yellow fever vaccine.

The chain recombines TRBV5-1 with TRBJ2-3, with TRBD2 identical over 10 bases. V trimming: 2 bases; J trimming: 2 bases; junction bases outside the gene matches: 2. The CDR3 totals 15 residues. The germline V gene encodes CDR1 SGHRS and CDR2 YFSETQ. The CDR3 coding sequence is TGCGCCAGCAGCTTACTAGCGGGACTCACAGATACGCAGTATTTT. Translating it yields CASSLLAGLTDTQYF.

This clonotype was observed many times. The CDR3 reads CASSFGQGAGELFF. CDR3 DNA: TGCGCCAGCAGCTTCGGACAGGGTGCCGGGGAGCTGTTTTTT. The rearrangement links TRBV5-1 to TRBJ2-2; 8 nucleotides match TRBD1. In germline, CDR1 is SGHRS, CDR2 YFSETQ. The CDR3 runs to 14 residues. The ends lost 2 bases at V and 6 bases at J; junction bases unmatched: 3.

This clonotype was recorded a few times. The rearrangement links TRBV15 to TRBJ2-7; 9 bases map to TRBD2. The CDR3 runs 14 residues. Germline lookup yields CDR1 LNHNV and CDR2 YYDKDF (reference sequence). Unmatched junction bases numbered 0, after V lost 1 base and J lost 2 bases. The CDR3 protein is CATSRASGAYEQYF. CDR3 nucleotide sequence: TGTGCCACCAGCAGAGCTAGCGGGGCCTACGAGCAGTACTTC.

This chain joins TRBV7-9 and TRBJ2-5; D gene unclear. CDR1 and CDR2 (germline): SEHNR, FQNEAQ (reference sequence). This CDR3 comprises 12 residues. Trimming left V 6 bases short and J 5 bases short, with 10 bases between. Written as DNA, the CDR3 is TGTGCCAGCAGAAGGCAGCACGAGACCCAGTACTTC. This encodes CASRRQHETQYF.

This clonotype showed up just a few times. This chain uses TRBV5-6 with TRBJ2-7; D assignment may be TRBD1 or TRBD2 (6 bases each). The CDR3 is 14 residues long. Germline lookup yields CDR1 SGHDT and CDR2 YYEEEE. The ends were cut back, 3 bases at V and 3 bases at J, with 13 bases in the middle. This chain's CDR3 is CASSWIGGGYEQYF. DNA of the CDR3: TGTGCCAGCAGCTGGATTGGAGGGGGCTACGAGCAGTACTTC.

The DNA for the CDR3 is TGTGCCAGCAGCTTAGATTGGGGGGCTGACACCATATATTTT. This encodes CASSLDWGADTIYF. V gene TRBV11-2 combines with J gene TRBJ1-3; D is perhaps TRBD1 (6 bases). Trimming removed 0 bases at V and 8 bases at J, with 11 bases between. The CDR3 spans 14 residues. Germline V CDR1 and CDR2: SGHAT, FQNNGV.

The CDR3 DNA is TGCGCCAGCAGCTTGAAAGGGAGTCAAGAGACCCAGTACTTC. Its translation: CASSLKGSQETQYF. The J gene is TRBJ2-5, the V gene TRBV5-1, with D possibly TRBD2 on 5 matching bases. V gave up 1 base and J gave up 2 bases, with 9 bases separating them. Germline V gene lookup returns CDR1 SGHRS and CDR2 YFSETQ. CDR3 length: 14 residues.

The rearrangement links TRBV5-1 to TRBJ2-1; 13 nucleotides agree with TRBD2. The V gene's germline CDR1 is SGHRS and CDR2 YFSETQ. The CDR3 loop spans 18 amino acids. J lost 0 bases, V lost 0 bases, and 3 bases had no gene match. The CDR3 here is CASSLAGTSGNSYNEQFF. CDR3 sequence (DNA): TGCGCCAGCAGCTTGGCGGGGACTAGCGGGAACTCCTACAATGAGCAGTTCTTC.